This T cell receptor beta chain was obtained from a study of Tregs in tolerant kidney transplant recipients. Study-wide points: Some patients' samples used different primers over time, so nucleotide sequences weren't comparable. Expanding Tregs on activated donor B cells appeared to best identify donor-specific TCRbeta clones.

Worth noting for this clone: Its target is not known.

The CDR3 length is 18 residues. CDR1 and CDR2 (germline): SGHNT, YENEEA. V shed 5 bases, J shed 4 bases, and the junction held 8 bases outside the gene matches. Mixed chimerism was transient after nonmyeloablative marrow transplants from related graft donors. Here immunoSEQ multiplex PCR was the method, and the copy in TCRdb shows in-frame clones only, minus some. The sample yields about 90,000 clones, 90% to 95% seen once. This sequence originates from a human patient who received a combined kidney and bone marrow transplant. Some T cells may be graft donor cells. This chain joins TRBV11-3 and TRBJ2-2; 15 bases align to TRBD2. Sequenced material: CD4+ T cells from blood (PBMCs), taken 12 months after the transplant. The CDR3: CASSPGLAGGTGTGELFF. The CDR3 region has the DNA TGTGCCAGCAGCCCAGGACTAGCGGGAGGGACGGGCACCGGGGAGCTGTTTTTT.